Sequencing of this T cell receptor (beta chain) was carried out in a study of shared clonotypes between healthy human individuals. Study at large: CD4 naive and CD4 memory each took three plates per donor, while CD8 naive took two and CD8 memory one. Regarding the study as a whole: Richness estimates generally favored naive over memory subsets.

A remark on this clone: The target antigen is unknown.

Naive CD8 cells were CD45RO-negative, positively selected for CCR7, excluding terminally differentiated effector memory CD45RA+ cells. Trimming stripped 5 bases from V and 6 bases from J, with 4 bases between. The CDR3 sequence is 11 residues long. The germline V gene encodes CDR1 SGHTA and CDR2 FQGNSA. Measured with immunoSEQ multiplex PCR; TCRdb has only the in-frame clones, and not every one. The data show over 2 million clones, approximately 94% seen once. This TCR was recovered from a man between 18 and 35 years old in good health. V is TRBV7-2 and J is TRBJ1-4; D is uncertain. The specimen was naive CD8+ T cells sorted from blood. The CDR3 sequence: CASSEYEKLFF. In nucleotides, the CDR3 is TGTGCCAGCAGCGAGTATGAAAAACTGTTTTTT.